This T cell receptor (beta chain) is from a study of graft-versus-host responses after intestinal transplantation. Study in general: Each recipient received a multivisceral, liver-intestinal, or isolated intestinal graft. Recipients across the board were started on anti-thymocyte globulin induction, then kept on tacrolimus and steroids for about 3 years.

The study, taken as a whole, reports: GvH clones occurred in recipient marrow; some first appeared in ileum or blood. Subjects displaying graft-donor T cell macrochimerism possessed elevated graft-versus-host to host-versus-graft clonal ratios inside allografts.

On this clone: Its target is unknown.

TCRdb keeps only in-frame clones here, not all; method: immunoSEQ multiplex PCR. The data show some 130,000 clones, over 80% seen once. This specimen consisted of unstimulated CD4+ T cells sorted from spleen or lymph node cells, obtained before intestinal transplant. This receptor was obtained from a human donor who received an intestinal transplant.

The CDR3: CASSLARAPGELFF. As DNA, the CDR3 is TGTGCCAGCAGCTTAGCCAGGGCGCCCGGGGAGCTGTTTTTT. This chain links TRBV13 with TRBJ2-2, with D possibly TRBD1 on 5 matching bases. V gave up 1 base and J gave up 6 bases, with 9 bases separating them. Germline V gene data show CDR1 as PRHDT and CDR2 as FYEKMQ (reference sequence). There are 14 residues in the CDR3.